The 26 T cell receptor beta chains presented below share a single source sample, sequenced in a study of shared clonotypes between healthy human individuals. Clones were sequenced by immunoSEQ multiplex PCR, and TCRdb holds only the in-frame ones, with some missing. The sample yields about 2.3 million clones, more than 85% seen once. Specimen: naive CD4+ T cells from PBMCs. The subset denotes: CD45RA+ positively selected. These receptors came from a man younger than 30 in good health. Some clones in this sample may be carry-over from other donors' samples.

This chain joins TRBV5-1 and TRBJ2-1; maybe TRBD1 (6 bases). With 3 bases removed from V and 9 bases from J, the gap between germline ends came to 16 bases. The CDR3 runs to 14 residues. Germline CDR1 reads SGHRS; CDR2 reads YFSETQ. The CDR3 spells CASSSTTGWGEQFF. CDR3 bases: TGCGCCAGCAGCTCCACGACAGGTTGGGGTGAGCAGTTCTTC.

The chain links TRBV2 to TRBJ2-1; 9 nucleotides align to TRBD1. With V trimmed by 6 bases and J by 4 bases, 7 bases remained unmatched. This CDR3 region has 15 residues. Germline CDR1 SNHLY, CDR2 FYNNEI. Written as DNA, the CDR3 is TGTGCCAGCAGGGCAGACAGGGGGGAGTACAATGAGCAGTTCTTC. This gives the protein CASRADRGEYNEQFF.

The chain joins TRBV28 to TRBJ1-1; D unclear. V was cut by 3 bases and J by 1 base, with 6 bases left in between. The CDR3 length is 13 residues. Germline lookup yields CDR1 MDHEN and CDR2 SYDVKM. The DNA of the CDR3 is TGTGCCAGCAGTTTCGCTCCGAACACTGAAGCTTTCTTT. Its protein is CASSFAPNTEAFF.

The chain couples TRBV28 to TRBJ1-2; D not certain. This CDR3 has 14 amino acids. CDR1 and CDR2 (germline): MDHEN, SYDVKM. Trimming cost V 3 bases and J 13 bases, with 21 bases left between them. CDR3 sequence reads: CASSFAPGLPRSTF. The CDR3 DNA reads as TGTGCCAGCAGTTTTGCCCCAGGATTACCAAGGTCCACCTTC.

This sequence joins TRBV7-9 and TRBJ2-5; no reliable D call. Germline V CDR1 and CDR2: SEHNR, FQNEAQ (reference sequence). This CDR3 spans 13 amino acids. The V end lost 2 bases, the J end lost 4 bases, and 8 bases lay between the germline ends. CDR3 DNA: TGTGCCAGCAGCTTAAGGACCCGAGAGACCCAGTACTTC. Translating gives CASSLRTRETQYF.

Concerning this clone: This specimen includes other DNA sequences encoding the same CDR3. V and J are TRBV7-9 and TRBJ2-1; 8 bases agree with TRBD2. The length of the CDR3 is 15 residues. Germline V gives CDR1 SEHNR, CDR2 FQNEAQ (reference sequence). With V trimmed by 1 base and J by 4 bases, 3 bases remained unmatched. The CDR3 DNA reads TGTGCCAGCAGCTTAGGTAGCGGGGTTTACAATGAGCAGTTCTTC. This codes for CASSLGSGVYNEQFF.

The chain recombines TRBV6-1 with TRBJ1-4, with 7 positions matching TRBD1. CDR1 is MNHNS, CDR2 SASEGT, per germline. V dropped 1 base and J dropped 3; count of bases not matched to a gene: 5. The CDR3 covers 16 residues. CDR3 region: CASSEVGTEPNEKLFF. CDR3 DNA: TGTGCCAGCAGTGAAGTGGGGACAGAGCCTAATGAAAAACTGTTTTTT.

The V and J genes are TRBV2 and TRBJ1-5, with a tentative D call TRBD1 (6 bases). Germline V gene lookup returns CDR1 SNHLY and CDR2 FYNNEI. CDR3 length: 14 amino acids. The V end was cut by 7 bases, the J end by 4 bases, with 14 bases between. The CDR3 DNA reads TGTGCCAGCACCGAAACAGGGACGAATCAGCCCCAGCATTTT. This encodes CASTETGTNQPQHF.

The chain uses TRBV20-1 and TRBJ1-2; D unresolved. Germline lookup yields CDR1 DFQATT and CDR2 SNEGSKA (reference sequence). The ends were cut back, 4 bases at V and 11 bases at J, with 8 bases in the middle. The CDR3 length is 9 residues. The CDR3 sequence: CSAMRLYTF. CDR3 nucleotides: TGCAGTGCTATGAGGTTGTACACCTTC.

The sample holds one count of this clone. The chain recombines TRBV28 with TRBJ1-5; the match to TRBD1 covers 9 bases. Germline V gene sequence: CDR1 MDHEN, CDR2 SYDVKM. The CDR3 spans 17 residues. With V trimmed by 0 bases and J by 3 bases, 6 bases remained unmatched. DNA for the CDR3: TGTGCCAGCAGTTTATGGGACAGGGGCCGCCACAATCAGCCCCAGCATTTT. Protein product: CASSLWDRGRHNQPQHF.

The chain joins TRBV6-5 to TRBJ2-7; D might be TRBD2 (5 bases). V lost 6 bases, J lost 2 bases, and 11 bases lay in between. The germline V gene has CDR1 MNHEY and CDR2 SVGAGI. This CDR3 comprises 13 residues. This CDR3 reads CASRSSGTYEQYF. CDR3 in DNA: TGTGCCAGCAGGTCTTCCGGGACCTACGAGCAGTACTTC.

The CDR3 protein is CASSLVIWGATDTQYF. The CDR3, as DNA: TGTGCCAGCAGCTTAGTAATCTGGGGGGCCACAGATACGCAGTATTTT. The chain recombines TRBV11-1 with TRBJ2-3; D tentatively fits TRBD1 or TRBD2 (6 bases each). This CDR3 spans 16 amino acids. V dropped 1 base and J dropped 2 bases, with 13 bases sitting between them. Germline values: CDR1 SGHAT, CDR2 FQDESV (reference sequence).

V usage is TRBV4-1 and J usage is TRBJ1-2; D is ambiguous. Per germline, CDR1 MGHRA and CDR2 YSYEKL. This CDR3 region has 15 residues. Trimming pared 0 bases from V and 8 bases from J, leaving 16 bases between. CDR3 in DNA: TGCGCCAGCAGCCAAGACCCTACCGGGCTTTGGGGCTACACCTTC. Protein sequence: CASSQDPTGLWGYTF.

The rearrangement joins TRBV5-1 to TRBJ1-1; possible D gene TRBD1, 5 bases. The CDR3 loop spans 15 amino acids. Trimming removed 4 bases from V and 1 base from J, with 14 bases in between. CDR1 is SGHRS, CDR2 YFSETQ, per germline. The CDR3 protein is CASSLIPGSNTEAFF. CDR3 in DNA: TGCGCCAGCAGCCTGATACCAGGGTCGAACACTGAAGCTTTCTTT.

For this clone: This specimen includes other DNA sequences encoding the same CDR3. V gene TRBV6-5 combines with J gene TRBJ2-5; the match to TRBD1 covers 7 bases. Losses at the gene ends were 0 bases for V and 2 bases for J; bases not matched to a gene: 0. The CDR3 contains 14 residues. The germline V gene has CDR1 MNHEY and CDR2 SVGAGI. CDR3 nucleotides: TGTGCCAGCAGTTACTCGACAGGGCAAGAGACCCAGTACTTC. This gives the protein CASSYSTGQETQYF.

This chain connects TRBV28 to TRBJ2-1, with a tentative D call TRBD2 (6 bases). This CDR3 has 16 amino acids. Deletions cut 8 bases from V and 0 bases from J, with 17 bases between. Germline assignment: CDR1 MDHEN and CDR2 SYDVKM. In DNA, the CDR3 is TGTGCCAGCGTCGGGAGCGAATCCCTCTCCTACAATGAGCAGTTCTTC. Its translation: CASVGSESLSYNEQFF.

V usage is TRBV4-1 and J usage is TRBJ2-3; 8 bases agree with TRBD2. Unmatched junction bases numbered 20, after V lost 2 bases and J lost 4 bases. CDR3 size: 20 residues. The germline gives CDR1 MGHRA, CDR2 YSYEKL. CDR3 loop: CASSQLVGLAGPLGPDTQYF. The CDR3 DNA sequence: TGCGCCAGCAGCCAACTCGTGGGGCTAGCGGGCCCCCTGGGCCCAGATACGCAGTATTTT.

This sequence joins TRBV30 and TRBJ2-3; D remains unclear. In germline, CDR1 is GTSNPN, CDR2 SVGIG (reference sequence). Trimming left V 4 bases short and J 6 bases short, with 8 bases between. This CDR3 is built from 11 residues. The CDR3 here is CAWILGDTQYF. Written as DNA, the CDR3 is TGTGCCTGGATTCTAGGGGATACGCAGTATTTT.

The V and J genes are TRBV27 and TRBJ2-7; a weak D match, TRBD1 (5 bases). Deletions cut 6 bases from V and 3 bases from J, with 12 bases between. The CDR3 has 13 amino acids. Germline lookup yields CDR1 MNHEY and CDR2 SMNVEV (reference sequence). The CDR3 DNA follows: TGTGCCAGCAGCGCCAGGGCCAACTACGAGCAGTACTTC. Translating gives CASSARANYEQYF.

This rearrangement joins TRBV4-1 to TRBJ2-7; maybe TRBD1 (8 bases). The germline CDR1 and CDR2 sequences are MGHRA and YSYEKL. This CDR3 has 15 residues. Trimming took 0 bases from V and 4 from J, leaving 13 bases between them. DNA of the CDR3: TGCGCCAGCAGCCAAGATCAACAGGGGGGGTACGAGCAGTACTTC. It yields the protein CASSQDQQGGYEQYF.

The chain couples TRBV19 to TRBJ1-1, with a weak D call TRBD1 (6 bases). The germline V gene encodes CDR1 LNHDA and CDR2 SQIVND (reference sequence). Trimming shortened V by 6 bases and J by 5 bases, and 31 bases separated the two germline ends. CDR3 length: 19 amino acids. For the CDR3, the DNA is TGTGCCAGTAGCCACCCATCGGGGGCCGCGGTCAGGGGATATACTGAAGCTTTCTTT. Translating it yields CASSHPSGAAVRGYTEAFF.

V and J are TRBV5-6 and TRBJ1-3; D gene unclear. With 0 bases removed from V and 2 bases from J, the gap between germline ends came to 12 bases. This CDR3 spans 16 amino acids. Germline V lookup: CDR1 SGHDT, CDR2 YYEEEE. CDR3 sequence reads: CASSLGHRLTGNTIYF. The DNA of the CDR3 is TGTGCCAGCAGCTTGGGTCACCGGCTCACTGGAAACACCATATATTTT.

V usage is TRBV5-1 and J usage is TRBJ1-3; possibly TRBD1 for D (5 bases). The CDR3 has 13 residues. The germline V and J ends were trimmed by 9 bases and 3 bases, with 13 bases remaining between them. Per the germline V gene, CDR1 is SGHRS and CDR2 is YFSETQ. The CDR3 sequence: CATTDTLGNTIYF. The DNA for the CDR3 is TGCGCCACCACGGACACCCTTGGAAACACCATATATTTT.

V is TRBV15 and J is TRBJ2-7, with D unclear. Trimming took 0 bases from V and 3 from J, leaving 3 bases between them. CDR3 length equals 12 residues. CDR1 is LNHNV, CDR2 YYDKDF, per germline (reference sequence). The chain's CDR3 is CATSRDYYEQYF. The CDR3 coding sequence is TGTGCCACCAGCAGAGATTACTACGAGCAGTACTTC.

With regard to this clone: Different DNA sequences within this sample yield the same CDR3. V is TRBV5-4 and J is TRBJ1-4; D not resolved. CDR3 length: 15 amino acids. Germline loops: CDR1 SGHNT, CDR2 YYREEE (reference sequence). Trimming removed 0 bases from V and 0 bases from J, with 6 bases in between. Here the CDR3 DNA reads TGTGCCAGCAGCTTGGCCGGTCCAACTAATGAAAAACTGTTTTTT. Translated, it gives CASSLAGPTNEKLFF.

J is TRBJ1-2 and V is TRBV7-3; unclear D gene. V dropped 5 bases and J dropped 0 bases, with 13 bases sitting between them. There are 15 residues in the CDR3. The V gene's germline CDR1 is SGHTA and CDR2 FQGTGA. The CDR3 spells CASSLGQIANYGYTF. The CDR3 bases are TGTGCCAGCAGCCTAGGCCAGATCGCTAACTATGGCTACACCTTC.